This T cell receptor beta chain derives from a study of OX40 agonist ivuxolimab in advanced cancers. Study as a whole: Patients were infused with ivuxolimab every 2 weeks at 0.01 to 10 mg/kg.

Generated by immunoSEQ multiplex PCR, the TCRdb table keeps only in-frame clones and is missing some. The table shows more than 35,000 clones, with roughly 80% occurring only once. This CDR3 is 15 amino acids long. V lost 0 bases, J lost 3 bases, and 11 bases lay in between. In germline, CDR1 is SGHVS, CDR2 FNYEAQ. Autoimmune disease history or systemic immunosuppression led to patient exclusion. The chain uses TRBV7-6 and TRBJ1-1; tentative D call: TRBD1 (5 bases). This TCR came from an adult with an advanced solid tumor such as melanoma, head and neck, liver or kidney cancer. Sequenced here: CD4+ or CD8+ T cells sorted from blood, sampled in a trial of the OX40 agonist ivuxolimab. Here the CDR3 DNA reads TGTGCCAGCAGCTTAGCGGATGAGGGGTACACTGAAGCTTTCTTT. This encodes CASSLADEGYTEAFF.